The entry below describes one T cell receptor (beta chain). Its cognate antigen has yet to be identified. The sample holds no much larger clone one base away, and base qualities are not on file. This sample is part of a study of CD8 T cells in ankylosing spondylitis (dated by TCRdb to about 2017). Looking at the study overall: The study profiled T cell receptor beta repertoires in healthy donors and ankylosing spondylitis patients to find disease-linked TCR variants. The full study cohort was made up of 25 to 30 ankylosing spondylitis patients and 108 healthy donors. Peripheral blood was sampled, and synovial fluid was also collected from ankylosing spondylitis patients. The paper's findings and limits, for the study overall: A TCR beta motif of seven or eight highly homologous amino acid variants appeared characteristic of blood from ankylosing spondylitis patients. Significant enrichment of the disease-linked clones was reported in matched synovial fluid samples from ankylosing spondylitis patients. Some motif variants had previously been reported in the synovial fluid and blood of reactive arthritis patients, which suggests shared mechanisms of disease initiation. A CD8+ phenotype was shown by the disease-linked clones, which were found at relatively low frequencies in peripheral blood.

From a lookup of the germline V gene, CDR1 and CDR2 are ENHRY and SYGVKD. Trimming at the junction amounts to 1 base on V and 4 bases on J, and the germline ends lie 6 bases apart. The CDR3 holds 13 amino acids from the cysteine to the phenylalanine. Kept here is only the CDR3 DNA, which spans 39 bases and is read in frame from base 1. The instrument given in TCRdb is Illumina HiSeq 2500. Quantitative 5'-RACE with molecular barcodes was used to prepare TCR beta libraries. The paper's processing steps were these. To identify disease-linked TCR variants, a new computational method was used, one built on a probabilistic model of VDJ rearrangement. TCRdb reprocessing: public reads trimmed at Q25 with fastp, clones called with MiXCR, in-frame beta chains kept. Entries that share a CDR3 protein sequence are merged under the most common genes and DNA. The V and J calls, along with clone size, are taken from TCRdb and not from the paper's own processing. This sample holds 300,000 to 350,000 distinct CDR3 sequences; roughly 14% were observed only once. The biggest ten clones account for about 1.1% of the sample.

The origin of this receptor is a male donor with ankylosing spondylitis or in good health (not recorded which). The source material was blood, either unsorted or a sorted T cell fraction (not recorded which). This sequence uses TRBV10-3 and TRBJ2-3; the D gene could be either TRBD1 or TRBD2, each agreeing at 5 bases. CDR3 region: CAISELGADTQYF. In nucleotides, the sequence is TGTGCCATCAGTGAGTTGGGGGCAGATACGCAGTATTTT.